This record concerns one T cell receptor (beta chain) sequence. The antigen is undetermined. The data stem from a study of T cell responses to AZD1222 COVID-19 vaccine. Study overall: Pooling was applied to second doses at about 4 or about 12 weeks. The study's findings and limits: Among the donors, most were white British and more were female, and clonal diversity was possibly underestimated. Two AZD1222 doses significantly raised spike-specific TCR breadth and depth over controls.

This table comes from immunoSEQ multiplex PCR, and its TCRdb copy is limited to in-frame clones, with some not included. The sample shows more than 35,000 clones, 83% of them seen only once. Losses at the gene ends were 4 bases for V and 6 bases for J; bases not matched to a gene: 4. The CDR3 runs 15 residues. Germline CDR1 SNHLY, CDR2 FYNNEI. The chain has TRBV2 and TRBJ1-6, with 9 bases aligning to TRBD1. The sequence was obtained from an adult in good health. Sequences were derived from peripheral blood, sampled on day 0 of AZD1222 vaccination. The CDR3 loop reads CASSGRDRVNSPLHF. The DNA of the CDR3 is TGTGCCAGCAGTGGCCGGGACAGGGTTAATTCACCCCTCCACTTT.